This TCR beta chain was sequenced for a study of T cells in Graves' hyperthyroidism and ophthalmopathy. The CDR3 is 15 residues long. The V end was cut by 8 bases, the J end by 0 bases, with 14 bases between. Germline-derived CDR1 and CDR2 are SNHLY and FYNNEI. This clonotype was detected ten times or more. Amplification targeted TCR beta CDR3 regions from RNA transcripts. In the first-round RT-PCR of the TCR CDR3, the HTBI primer set was used. Using its own MiXCR run on the multiplex PCR reads, TCRdb lists one record per CDR3 protein. Of some 570,000 distinct CDR3 sequences in the sample, 15% to 20% were seen once.

The chain is built from TRBV2 and TRBJ2-1; D may be TRBD1 (5 bases). Sequenced input: blood. The sequence derives from a young woman with Graves' ophthalmopathy. CDR3 region: CASRVDTSSYNEQFF. The CDR3 DNA reads TGTGCCAGCCGAGTGGACACCAGCTCCTACAATGAGCAGTTCTTC. The variable domain in full, completed from reference TRBV2 and TRBJ2-1, reads EPEVTQTPSHQVTQMGQEVILRCVPISNHLYFYWYRQILGQKVEFLVSFYNNEISEKSEIFDDQFSVERPDGSNFTLKIRSTKLEDSAMYFCASRVDTSSYNEQFFGPGTRLTVL.